The TCR beta chain under discussion was sequenced for a study of CD8 T cells in Susac syndrome. Study at large: Sequencing included Susac syndrome patients, five or six of them with active disease and under ten in remission. Study-wide results and caveats: The CD4+ T cell repertoires of Susac syndrome were found to show no clonal expansion.

CDR3 length equals 15 residues. Germline V gene data show CDR1 as GTSNPN and CDR2 as SVGIG (reference sequence). The V segment lost 1 base and the J segment 6 bases; nucleotides outside the gene matches: 6. With random hexamers, about 0.5 to 1 ug RNA was reverse transcribed. TCRdb reprocessed the immunoSEQ multiplex PCR reads via MiXCR and lists one record per CDR3 protein. The sample yields approximately 190,000 distinct CDR3 sequences, roughly 95% seen once. Susac syndrome patients met recently defined diagnostic criteria for definite or probable disease. In the case of this clonotype: Its antigen is unidentified.

The chain has TRBV30 and TRBJ1-5; 10 bases are a match to TRBD1. This receptor was identified in a human donor with Susac syndrome. Sample: CD4+ T cells from PBMCs. The CDR3 sequence is CAWSEGQGTTQPQHF. The CDR3 DNA reads as TGTGCCTGGAGTGAGGGACAGGGGACTACTCAGCCCCAGCATTTT.